The 10 T cell receptor beta chains below were found in one sample sequenced in a study of blood T cell repertoires in COVID-19. The assay was immunoSEQ multiplex PCR, and TCRdb's table has in-frame clones only and misses some. The sample includes roughly 190,000 clones, under 90% of them seen just once. The source material was peripheral blood. The receptors here all came from a woman in her sixties or seventies with COVID-19, enrolled during active disease.

The chain uses TRBV18 and TRBJ1-1; D is ambiguous. The CDR3 consists of 18 residues. V shed 0 bases and J shed 0 bases, with 17 bases lying between them. Germline lookup yields CDR1 KGHSH and CDR2 LQKENI. Written as DNA, the CDR3 is TGTGCCAGCTCACCACCGGCTGGTGGGCGTAGTGTGAACACTGAAGCTTTCTTT. Translating it yields CASSPPAGGRSVNTEAFF.

On this clone: The germline gene is not matched at one end of the junction; a read error may be the cause. The chain couples TRBV7-7 to TRBJ2-1; TRBD2 matches 9 bases. CDR3 length: 14 residues. Germline loops: CDR1 SSHAT, CDR2 FNYEAQ (reference sequence). CDR3 sequence reads: CASSLAGDSREQFF. CDR3 coding DNA: TGTGCTAGCAGCTTAGCGGGAGACTCCCGGGAGCAGTTCTTC.

For the CDR3, the DNA is TGTGCCAGCAGTCCTGACAGGGCCCGGATCACTGAAGCTTTCTTT. The encoded protein is CASSPDRARITEAFF. V usage is TRBV27 and J usage is TRBJ1-1, with 7 bases that match TRBD1. Germline V lookup: CDR1 MNHEY, CDR2 SMNVEV (reference sequence). The CDR3 totals 15 residues. V dropped 5 bases and J dropped 4; count of bases not matched to a gene: 10.

Note on this clone: One end of the junction varies from germline; a read error may be responsible. The sample contains more than one DNA sequence encoding this CDR3. The chain employs TRBV28 and TRBJ1-6; the D gene is possibly TRBD1 (6 bases). The germline gives CDR1 MDHEN, CDR2 SYDVKM. The CDR3 covers 16 residues. The CDR3: CASSFASGGAWSPLHF. In nucleotides, the CDR3 is TGTGCCAGCAGTTTCGCCTCCGGGGGGGCATGGTCACCCCTTCACTTT.

The genes are TRBV7-9 and TRBJ2-5; 7 bases fit TRBD2. This CDR3 has 18 amino acids. The germline V gene has CDR1 SEHNR and CDR2 FQNEAQ (reference sequence). V was clipped by 1 base and J by 1 base; unmatched bases: 12. CDR3 nucleotide sequence: TGTGCCAGCAGCTTAGTTTCCGGGGGGACCCCCTTCCAAGAGACCCAGTACTTC. Its protein product is CASSLVSGGTPFQETQYF.

The chain recombines TRBV14 with TRBJ1-1; perhaps TRBD1 as D (6 bases). The V and J ends lost 3 bases and 1 base respectively, with 6 bases between them. The CDR3 consists of 13 residues. Germline CDR1 is SGHDN and CDR2 is FVKESK. CDR3 sequence: CASSQDRNTEAFF. DNA of the CDR3: TGTGCCAGCAGCCAGGACAGGAACACTGAAGCTTTCTTT.

V is TRBV5-1 and J is TRBJ2-3; TRBD1 matches 10 bases. Germline CDR1 reads SGHRS; CDR2 reads YFSETQ. The ends lost 4 bases at V and 4 bases at J; junction bases unmatched: 9. The CDR3 is 16 residues long. CDR3 loop: CASSKLTGGESDTQYF. CDR3 DNA: TGCGCCAGCAGCAAACTGACAGGGGGCGAGTCAGATACGCAGTATTTT. The full variable domain, rest sourced from reference TRBV5-1 and TRBJ2-3, is KAGVTQTPRYLIKTRGQQVTLSCSPISGHRSVSWYQQTPGQGLQFLFEYFSETQRNKGNFPGRFSGRQFSNSRSEMNVSTLELGDSALYLCASSKLTGGESDTQYFGPGTRLTVL.

Here the CDR3 reads CASSQAGQGASAKNIQYF. The CDR3, as DNA: TGTGCCAGCAGCCAGGCCGGGCAGGGGGCTTCAGCCAAAAACATTCAGTACTTC. The chain combines TRBV7-2 with TRBJ2-4, with 8 positions matching TRBD1. V was pared by 5 bases and J by 0 bases, with 12 bases of the junction left unmatched. This CDR3 has 18 residues. Germline lookup yields CDR1 SGHTA and CDR2 FQGNSA.

V usage is TRBV30 and J usage is TRBJ1-2; a weak D match, TRBD1 (5 bases). Germline V CDR1 and CDR2: GTSNPN, SVGIG (reference sequence). There are 13 residues in the CDR3. V was trimmed by 3 bases and J by 5 bases, leaving 13 bases between them. The CDR3 loop reads CAWRAGGGYGYTF. The CDR3 nucleotides are TGTGCCTGGAGAGCCGGGGGGGGATATGGCTACACCTTC. Based on the CDR3 plus reference TRBV30 and TRBJ1-2, the full variable domain is SQTIHQWPATLVQPVGSPLSLECTVEGTSNPNLYWYRQAAGRGLQLLFYSVGIGQISSEVPQNLSASRPQDRQFILSSKKLLLSDSGFYLCAWRAGGGYGYTFGSGTRLTVV.

This sequence joins TRBV6-5 and TRBJ2-6; no clear D. V lost 7 bases and J lost 1, with 8 bases in between. This CDR3 comprises 14 residues. The germline CDR1 and CDR2 sequences are MNHEY and SVGAGI. The DNA of the CDR3 is TGTGCCAGCATTAATTTGTCTGGGGCCAACGTCCTGACTTTC. Translating gives CASINLSGANVLTF.